One and the same sample provided the 7 T cell receptor beta chains below, sequenced in a study of cytomegalovirus exposure and HLA in healthy donors. It was with 60 Vbeta and 13 Jbeta primers that the PCR ran. Data came from immunoSEQ multiplex PCR; TCRdb stores just in-frame clones and leaves some out. The sample contains 150,000 to 200,000 clones, 70% to 90% of which appear only once. The specimen was PBMCs. These receptors were taken from a young man in good health and CMV-seropositive.

The chain is built from TRBV19 and TRBJ1-1, with 11 nucleotides matching TRBD1. V shed 4 bases and J 6 bases; nucleotides not matched to a gene: 7. Per germline, CDR1 LNHDA and CDR2 SQIVND (reference sequence). The CDR3 extends over 15 amino acids. The CDR3 region is CASSKGQGVYSEAFF. The CDR3 coding sequence is TGTGCCAGTAGTAAGGGACAGGGGGTGTACTCTGAAGCTTTCTTT.

J is TRBJ2-3 and V is TRBV9; D not resolved. The CDR3 totals 14 residues. The V and J ends lost 4 bases and 2 bases respectively, with 11 bases between them. Germline CDR1 is SGDLS and CDR2 is YYNGEE. CDR3 sequence (DNA): TGTGCCAGCAGCCCCCGGGTCACCACAGATACGCAGTATTTT. This codes for CASSPRVTTDTQYF.

The chain has TRBV7-2 and TRBJ1-1, with D maybe TRBD1 (6 bases). The germline CDR1 and CDR2 sequences are SGHTA and FQGNSA. Between the trimmed V and J ends, which lost 3 bases and 2 bases, there was a span of 22 bases. This CDR3 contains 18 residues. The CDR3 bases are TGTGCCAGCAGCTTCCTCATAGACAGGTATTTTCGAAACACTGAAGCTTTCTTT. Its translation: CASSFLIDRYFRNTEAFF. Using reference TRBV7-2 and TRBJ1-1 for the parts outside the CDR3, the full variable domain is GAGVSQSPSNKVTEKGKDVELRCDPISGHTALYWYRQSLGQGLEFLIYFQGNSAPDKSGLPSDRFSAERTGGSVSTLTIQRTQQEDSAVYLCASSFLIDRYFRNTEAFFGQGTRLTVV.

This rearrangement joins TRBV5-1 to TRBJ2-2; tentatively, D is TRBD2 (6 bases). Germline loops: CDR1 SGHRS, CDR2 YFSETQ. The CDR3 runs to 15 residues. The germline V and J ends were trimmed by 4 bases and 1 base, with 11 bases remaining between them. DNA of the CDR3: TGCGCCAGCAGCCAGGAGGGACTGAACACCGGGGAGCTGTTTTTT. Amino acid sequence: CASSQEGLNTGELFF.

The chain is built from TRBV30 and TRBJ2-3; TRBD1 matches 8 bases. V lost 2 bases, J lost 2 bases, and 9 bases stayed unmatched. The CDR3 spans 16 residues. The germline CDR1 and CDR2 sequences are GTSNPN and SVGIG (reference sequence). CDR3: CAWSKGQERTTDTQYF. Here the CDR3 DNA reads TGTGCCTGGAGTAAGGGACAGGAGAGGACCACAGATACGCAGTATTTT. Filled out from reference TRBV30 and TRBJ2-3, the complete variable domain reads SQTIHQWPATLVQPVGSPLSLECTVEGTSNPNLYWYRQAAGRGLQLLFYSVGIGQISSEVPQNLSASRPQDRQFILSSKKLLLSDSGFYLCAWSKGQERTTDTQYFGPGTRLTVL.

The sample holds a few counts of this clone. The chain links TRBV6-6 to TRBJ1-4, with D perhaps TRBD1 (5 bases). Germline assignment: CDR1 MNHNY and CDR2 SVGAGI (reference sequence). V shed 4 bases and J shed 6 bases, with 6 bases lying between them. The CDR3 sequence is 12 residues long. CDR3 protein: CASSSRDEKLFF. The CDR3 nucleotides are TGTGCCAGCAGTTCCAGGGATGAAAAACTGTTTTTT.

The V and J genes are TRBV14 and TRBJ2-7, with 16 bases that match TRBD2. The J segment lost 3 bases and the V segment lost 4 bases, leaving 9 bases of the junction unmatched. The CDR3 loop spans 18 amino acids. Germline loops: CDR1 SGHDN, CDR2 FVKESK. CDR3 in DNA: TGTGCCAGCAGCCGGGGACTAGCGGGGGGGCCCCGTATCTACGAGCAGTACTTC. This encodes CASSRGLAGGPRIYEQYF.